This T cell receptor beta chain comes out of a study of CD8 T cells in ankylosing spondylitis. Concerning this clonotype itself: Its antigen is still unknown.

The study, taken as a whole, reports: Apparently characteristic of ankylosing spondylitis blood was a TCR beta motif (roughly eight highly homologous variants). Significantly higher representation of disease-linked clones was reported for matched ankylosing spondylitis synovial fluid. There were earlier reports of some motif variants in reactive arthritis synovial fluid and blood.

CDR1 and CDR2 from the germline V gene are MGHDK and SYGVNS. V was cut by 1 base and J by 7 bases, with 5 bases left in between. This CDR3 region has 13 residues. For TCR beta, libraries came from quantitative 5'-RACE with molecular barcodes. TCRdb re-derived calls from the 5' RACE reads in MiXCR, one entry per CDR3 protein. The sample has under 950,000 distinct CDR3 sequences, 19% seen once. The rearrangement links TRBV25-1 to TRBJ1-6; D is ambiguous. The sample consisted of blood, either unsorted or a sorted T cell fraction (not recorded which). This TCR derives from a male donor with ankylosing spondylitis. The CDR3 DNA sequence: TGTGCCAGCAGTGAATCTCGGAATTCACCCCTCCACTTT. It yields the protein CASSESRNSPLHF.